The entry that follows covers one T cell receptor beta chain sequence. Its antigen is not identified. These data belong to a study of T cells expressing NK-cell markers. About the research overall: Sorted T-cell subsets CD3+CD56+NKG2C+, CD3+CD56+NKG2C- and CD3+CD56-NKG2C+ were TCR beta-sequenced. Study findings and constraints: Top CD8+ clonotypes included the dominant CD3+CD56+NKG2C+ clonotypes in roughly 6 donors.

TCRdb reanalyzed the 5' RACE reads, giving one entry per CDR3 protein sequence and no DNA. The ten most abundant clones cover more than 1.4% of a sample with around 470,000 distinct CDR3 sequences. This TCR derives from a woman aged 50 to 65 in good health. What was sequenced was blood T cells: a sorted CD56 or NKG2C T cell subset, CD4+ or CD8+ T cells, or bulk PBMC T cells (not recorded which).

This CDR3 reads CASSLGASGGVPDTQYF. The chain is built from TRBV5-1 and TRBJ2-3; the TRBD2 assignment by TCRdb is unverifiable without DNA. Germline V gives CDR1 SGHRS, CDR2 YFSETQ. The CDR3 length is 17 residues.